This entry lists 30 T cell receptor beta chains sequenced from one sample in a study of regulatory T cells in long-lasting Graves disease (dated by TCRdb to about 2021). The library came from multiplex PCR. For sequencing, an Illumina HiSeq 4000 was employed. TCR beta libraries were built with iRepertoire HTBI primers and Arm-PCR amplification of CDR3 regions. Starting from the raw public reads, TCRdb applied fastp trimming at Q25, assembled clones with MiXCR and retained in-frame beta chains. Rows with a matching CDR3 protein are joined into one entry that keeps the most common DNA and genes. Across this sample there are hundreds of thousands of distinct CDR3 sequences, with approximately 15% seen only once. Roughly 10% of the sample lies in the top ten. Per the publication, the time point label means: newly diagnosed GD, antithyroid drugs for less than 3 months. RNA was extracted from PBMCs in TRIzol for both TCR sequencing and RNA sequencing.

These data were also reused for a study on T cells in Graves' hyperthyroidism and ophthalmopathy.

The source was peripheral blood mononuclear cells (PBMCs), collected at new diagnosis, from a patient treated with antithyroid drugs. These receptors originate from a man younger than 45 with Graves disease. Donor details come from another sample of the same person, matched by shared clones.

CDR3 in amino acids: CASSYPTENTEAFF. The CDR3 nucleotides read TGTGCCAGCAGTTACCCAACAGAAAACACTGAAGCTTTCTTT. This chain links TRBV6-5 with TRBJ1-1; D remains ambiguous. V gave up 2 bases and J gave up 2 bases, with 9 bases separating them. This CDR3 spans 14 amino acids. The germline CDR1 and CDR2 sequences are MNHEY and SVGAGI.

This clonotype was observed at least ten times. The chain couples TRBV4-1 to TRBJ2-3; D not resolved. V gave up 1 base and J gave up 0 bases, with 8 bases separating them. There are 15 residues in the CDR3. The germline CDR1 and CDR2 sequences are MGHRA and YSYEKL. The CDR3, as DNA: TGCGCCAGCAGCCAAGCGCTAGTTAGCACAGATACGCAGTATTTT. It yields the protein CASSQALVSTDTQYF.

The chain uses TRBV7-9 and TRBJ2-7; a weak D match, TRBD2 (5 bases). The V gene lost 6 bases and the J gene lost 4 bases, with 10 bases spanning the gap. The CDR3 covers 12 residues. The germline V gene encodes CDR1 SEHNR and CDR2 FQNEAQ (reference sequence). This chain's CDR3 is CASRAGEYEQYF. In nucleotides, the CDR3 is TGTGCCAGCAGGGCCGGGGAGTACGAGCAGTACTTC. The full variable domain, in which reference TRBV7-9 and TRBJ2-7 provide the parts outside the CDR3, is DTGVSQNPRHKITKRGQNVTFRCDPISEHNRLYWYRQTLGQGPEFLTYFQNEAQLEKSRLLSDRFSAERPKGSFSTLEIQRTEQGDSAMYLCASRAGEYEQYFGPGTRLTVT.

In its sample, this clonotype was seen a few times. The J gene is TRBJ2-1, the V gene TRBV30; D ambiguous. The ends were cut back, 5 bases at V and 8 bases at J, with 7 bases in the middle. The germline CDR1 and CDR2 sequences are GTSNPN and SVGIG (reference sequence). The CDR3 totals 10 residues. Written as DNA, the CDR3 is TGTGCCTGGGGTTACGATGAGCAGTTCTTC. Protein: CAWGYDEQFF.

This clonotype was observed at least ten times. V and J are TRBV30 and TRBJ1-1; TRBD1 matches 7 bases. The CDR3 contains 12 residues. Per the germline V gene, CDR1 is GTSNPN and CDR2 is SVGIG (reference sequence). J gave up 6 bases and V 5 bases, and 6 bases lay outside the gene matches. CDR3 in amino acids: CAWEQGRPEAFF. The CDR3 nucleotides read TGTGCCTGGGAACAGGGGAGGCCTGAAGCTTTCTTT.

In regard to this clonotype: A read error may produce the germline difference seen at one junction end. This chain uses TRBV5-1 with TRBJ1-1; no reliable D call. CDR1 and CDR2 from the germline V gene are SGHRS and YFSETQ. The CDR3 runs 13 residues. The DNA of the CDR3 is TGCGCCAGCAGTTTGGACCTCGACCGGGAAGCTTTCTTT. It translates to CASSLDLDREAFF.

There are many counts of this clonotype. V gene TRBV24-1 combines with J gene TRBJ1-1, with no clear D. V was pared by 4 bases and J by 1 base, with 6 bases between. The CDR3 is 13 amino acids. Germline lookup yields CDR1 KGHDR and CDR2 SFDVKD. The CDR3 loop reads CATSDYRNTEAFF. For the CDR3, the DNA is TGTGCCACCAGTGACTACAGGAACACTGAAGCTTTCTTT.

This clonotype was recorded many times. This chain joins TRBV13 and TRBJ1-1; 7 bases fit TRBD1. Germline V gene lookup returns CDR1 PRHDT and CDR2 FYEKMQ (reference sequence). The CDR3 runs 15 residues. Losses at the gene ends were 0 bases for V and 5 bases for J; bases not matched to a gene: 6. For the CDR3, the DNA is TGTGCCAGCAGCTTAGGCGAGGGGGCGAGAACTGAAGCTTTCTTT. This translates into CASSLGEGARTEAFF.

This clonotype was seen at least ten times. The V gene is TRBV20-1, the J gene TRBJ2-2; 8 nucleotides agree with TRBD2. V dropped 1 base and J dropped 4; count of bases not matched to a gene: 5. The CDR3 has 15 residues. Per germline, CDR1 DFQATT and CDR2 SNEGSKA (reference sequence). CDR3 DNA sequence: TGCAGTGCTAGAGGGTCGGGAGGGGTCACCGGGGAGCTGTTTTTT. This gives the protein CSARGSGGVTGELFF.

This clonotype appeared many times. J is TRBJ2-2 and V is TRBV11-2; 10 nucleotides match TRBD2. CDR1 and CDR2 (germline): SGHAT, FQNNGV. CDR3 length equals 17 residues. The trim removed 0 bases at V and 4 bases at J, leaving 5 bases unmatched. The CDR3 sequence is CASSLEAGGPGTGELFF. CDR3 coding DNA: TGTGCCAGCAGCTTAGAAGCGGGAGGGCCGGGCACCGGGGAGCTGTTTTTT.

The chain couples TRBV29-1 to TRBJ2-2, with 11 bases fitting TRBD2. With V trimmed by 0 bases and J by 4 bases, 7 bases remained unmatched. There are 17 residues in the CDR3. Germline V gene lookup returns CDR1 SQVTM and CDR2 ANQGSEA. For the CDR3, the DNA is TGCAGCGTTGAAGATCTCATGCTAGCGGGAGGCACCGGGGAGCTGTTTTTT. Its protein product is CSVEDLMLAGGTGELFF.

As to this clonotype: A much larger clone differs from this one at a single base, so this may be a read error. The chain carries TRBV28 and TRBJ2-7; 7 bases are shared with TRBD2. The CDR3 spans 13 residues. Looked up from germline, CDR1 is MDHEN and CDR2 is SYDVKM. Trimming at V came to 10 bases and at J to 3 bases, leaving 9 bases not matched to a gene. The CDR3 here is CATWGGLGYEQYF. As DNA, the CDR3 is TGTGCCACCTGGGGGGGACTCGGCTACGAGCAGTACTTC.

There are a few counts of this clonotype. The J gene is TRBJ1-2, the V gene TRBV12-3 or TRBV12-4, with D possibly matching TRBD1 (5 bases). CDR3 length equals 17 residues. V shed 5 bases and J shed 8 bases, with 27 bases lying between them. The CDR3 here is CASSPIGRSYAGEGYTF. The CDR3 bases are TGTGCCAGCAGTCCCATCGGGAGGAGCTACGCGGGGGAAGGCTACACCTTC.

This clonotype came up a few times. The CDR3 coding sequence is TGTGCCAGCAGTGAATCGTGGGGTTTCTACGAGCAGTACTTC. It is translated as CASSESWGFYEQYF. The rearrangement links TRBV25-1 to TRBJ2-7; D is unresolved. The CDR3 is made up of 14 amino acids. Germline CDR1 MGHDK, CDR2 SYGVNS. Trimming took 1 base from V and 3 from J, leaving 10 bases between them.

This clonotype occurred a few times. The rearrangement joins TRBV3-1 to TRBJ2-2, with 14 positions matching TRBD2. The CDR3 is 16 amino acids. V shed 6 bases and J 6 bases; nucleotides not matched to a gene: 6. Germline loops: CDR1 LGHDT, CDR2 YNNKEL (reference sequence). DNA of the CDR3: TGTGCCAGCAGAAAACCGGGACTAGCGGGAGCCGGGGAGCTGTTTTTT. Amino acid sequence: CASRKPGLAGAGELFF. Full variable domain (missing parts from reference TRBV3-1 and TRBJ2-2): DTAVSQTPKYLVTQMGNDKSIKCEQNLGHDTMYWYKQDSKKFLKIMFSYNNKELIINETVPNRFSPKSPDKAHLNLHINSLELGDSAVYFCASRKPGLAGAGELFFGEGSRLTVL.

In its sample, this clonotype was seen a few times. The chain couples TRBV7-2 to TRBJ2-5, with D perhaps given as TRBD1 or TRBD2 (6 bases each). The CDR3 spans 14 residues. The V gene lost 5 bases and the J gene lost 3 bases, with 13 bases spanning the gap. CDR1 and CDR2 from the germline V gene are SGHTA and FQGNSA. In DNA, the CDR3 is TGTGCCAGCAGCCCGGGGGCATACAAAGAGACCCAGTACTTC. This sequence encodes CASSPGAYKETQYF.

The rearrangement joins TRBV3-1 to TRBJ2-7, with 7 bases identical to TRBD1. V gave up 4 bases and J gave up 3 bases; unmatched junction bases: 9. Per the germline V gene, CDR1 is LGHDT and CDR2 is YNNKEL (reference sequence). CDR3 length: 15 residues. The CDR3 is CASSPKRGQNYEQYF. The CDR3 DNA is TGTGCCAGCAGCCCTAAAAGGGGACAGAACTACGAGCAGTACTTC.

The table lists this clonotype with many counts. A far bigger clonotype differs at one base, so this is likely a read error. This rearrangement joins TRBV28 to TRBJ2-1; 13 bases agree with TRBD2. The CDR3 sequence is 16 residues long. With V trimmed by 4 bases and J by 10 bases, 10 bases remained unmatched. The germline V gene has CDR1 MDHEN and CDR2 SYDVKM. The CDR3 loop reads CASSSGLAGEDDEQFF. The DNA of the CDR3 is TGTGCCAGCAGTTCAGGACTAGCGGGAGAGGATGACGAGCAGTTCTTC.

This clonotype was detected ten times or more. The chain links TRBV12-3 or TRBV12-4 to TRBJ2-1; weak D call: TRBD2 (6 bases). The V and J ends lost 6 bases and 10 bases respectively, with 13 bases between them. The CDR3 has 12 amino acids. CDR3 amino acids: CASSPYRGEQFF. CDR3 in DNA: TGTGCCAGCAGCCCTTATCGGGGGGAGCAGTTCTTC.

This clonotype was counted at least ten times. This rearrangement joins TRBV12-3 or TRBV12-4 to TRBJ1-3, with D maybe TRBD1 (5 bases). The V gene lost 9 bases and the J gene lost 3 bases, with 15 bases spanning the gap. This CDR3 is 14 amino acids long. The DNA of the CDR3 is TGTGCCAGTCGGATCCCGGGGCTTGGAAACACCATATATTTT. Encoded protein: CASRIPGLGNTIYF.

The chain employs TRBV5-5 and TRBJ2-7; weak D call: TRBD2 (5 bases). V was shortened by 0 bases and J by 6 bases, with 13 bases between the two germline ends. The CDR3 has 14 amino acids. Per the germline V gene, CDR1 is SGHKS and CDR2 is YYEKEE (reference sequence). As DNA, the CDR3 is TGTGCCAGCAGCTTGGGCAGAGGGCATGGCGAGCAGTACTTC. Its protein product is CASSLGRGHGEQYF.

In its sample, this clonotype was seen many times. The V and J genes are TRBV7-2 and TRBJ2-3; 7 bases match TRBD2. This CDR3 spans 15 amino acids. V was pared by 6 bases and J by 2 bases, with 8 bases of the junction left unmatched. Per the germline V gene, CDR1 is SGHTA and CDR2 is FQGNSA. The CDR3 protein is CASSPSGAVTDTQYF. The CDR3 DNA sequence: TGTGCCAGCAGTCCGAGCGGGGCGGTCACAGATACGCAGTATTTT.

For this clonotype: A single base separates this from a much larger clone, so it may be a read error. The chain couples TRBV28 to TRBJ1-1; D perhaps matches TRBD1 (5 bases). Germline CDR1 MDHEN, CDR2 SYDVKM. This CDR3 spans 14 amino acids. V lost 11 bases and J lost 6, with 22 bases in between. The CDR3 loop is CALVFGVTGPEAFF. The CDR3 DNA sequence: TGTGCCCTCGTATTTGGAGTGACGGGGCCTGAAGCTTTCTTT.

CDR3 nucleotide sequence: TGTGCCAGCACCGGGACCTACGAGCAGTACTTC. Translating it yields CASTGTYEQYF. The V and J genes are TRBV12-3 or TRBV12-4 and TRBJ2-7, with D possibly matching TRBD2 (5 bases). V gave up 7 bases and J gave up 2 bases, with 6 bases separating them. The CDR3 has 11 residues.

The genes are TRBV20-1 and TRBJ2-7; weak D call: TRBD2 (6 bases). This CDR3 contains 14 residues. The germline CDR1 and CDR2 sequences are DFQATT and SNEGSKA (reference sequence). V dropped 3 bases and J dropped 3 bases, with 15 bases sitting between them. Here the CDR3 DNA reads TGCAGTGCTAGTAGAGCGGGCAGGAACTACGAGCAGTACTTC. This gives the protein CSASRAGRNYEQYF.

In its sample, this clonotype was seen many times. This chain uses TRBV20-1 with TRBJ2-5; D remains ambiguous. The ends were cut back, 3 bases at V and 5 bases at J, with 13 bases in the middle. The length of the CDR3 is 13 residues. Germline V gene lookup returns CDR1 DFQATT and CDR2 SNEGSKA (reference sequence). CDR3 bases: TGCAGTGCTAGGGCCCCCTATGGGGAGACCCAGTACTTC. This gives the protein CSARAPYGETQYF.

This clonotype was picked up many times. The CDR3 spells CASLGPYYEQYF. CDR3 nucleotides: TGTGCCAGCTTAGGACCCTACTACGAGCAGTACTTC. The rearrangement joins TRBV6-2 or TRBV6-3 to TRBJ2-7; D remains ambiguous. In germline, CDR1 is MNHEY, CDR2 SVGEGT. CDR3 length equals 12 residues. V was shortened by 8 bases and J by 3 bases, with 11 bases between the two germline ends.

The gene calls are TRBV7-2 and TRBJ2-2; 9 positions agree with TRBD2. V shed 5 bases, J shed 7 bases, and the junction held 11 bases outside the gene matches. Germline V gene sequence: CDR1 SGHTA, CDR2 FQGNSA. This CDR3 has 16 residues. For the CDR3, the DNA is TGTGCCAGCAGCCAGACCCTAGCGGGGAGGATCGGGGAGCTGTTTTTT. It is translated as CASSQTLAGRIGELFF.

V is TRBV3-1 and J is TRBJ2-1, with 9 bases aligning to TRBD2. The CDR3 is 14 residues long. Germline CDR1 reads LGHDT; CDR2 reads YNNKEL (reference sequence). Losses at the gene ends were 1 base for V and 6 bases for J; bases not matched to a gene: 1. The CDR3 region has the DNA TGTGCCAGCAGCCAAGTTAGCGGGGGCAATGAGCAGTTCTTC. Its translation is CASSQVSGGNEQFF.

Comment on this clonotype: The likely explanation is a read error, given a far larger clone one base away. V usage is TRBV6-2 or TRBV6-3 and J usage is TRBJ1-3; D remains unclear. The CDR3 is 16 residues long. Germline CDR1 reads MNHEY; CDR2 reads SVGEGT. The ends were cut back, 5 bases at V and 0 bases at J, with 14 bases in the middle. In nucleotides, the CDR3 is TGTGCCAGCAGTGTCAGGACGGAGAGCTCTGGAAACACCATATATTTT. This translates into CASSVRTESSGNTIYF.